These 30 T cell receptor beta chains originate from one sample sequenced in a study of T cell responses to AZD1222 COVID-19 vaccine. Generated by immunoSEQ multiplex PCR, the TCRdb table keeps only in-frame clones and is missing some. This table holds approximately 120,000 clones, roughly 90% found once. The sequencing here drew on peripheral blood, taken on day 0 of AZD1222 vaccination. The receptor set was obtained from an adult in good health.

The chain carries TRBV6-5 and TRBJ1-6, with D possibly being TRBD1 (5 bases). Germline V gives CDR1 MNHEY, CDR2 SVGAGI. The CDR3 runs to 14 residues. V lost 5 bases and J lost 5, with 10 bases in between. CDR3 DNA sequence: TGTGCCAGCAGTCATCAGGGTGATAATTCACCCCTCCACTTT. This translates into CASSHQGDNSPLHF.

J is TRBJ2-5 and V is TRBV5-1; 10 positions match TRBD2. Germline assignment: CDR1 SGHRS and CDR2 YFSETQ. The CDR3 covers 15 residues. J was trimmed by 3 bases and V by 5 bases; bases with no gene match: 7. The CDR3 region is CASRFGGLAEETQYF. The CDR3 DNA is TGCGCCAGCAGGTTCGGCGGACTAGCGGAAGAGACCCAGTACTTC. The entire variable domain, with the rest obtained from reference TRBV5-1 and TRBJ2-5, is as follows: KAGVTQTPRYLIKTRGQQVTLSCSPISGHRSVSWYQQTPGQGLQFLFEYFSETQRNKGNFPGRFSGRQFSNSRSEMNVSTLELGDSALYLCASRFGGLAEETQYFGPGTRLLVL.

The CDR3 region is CASKGQGAFSPAQHF. CDR3 DNA sequence: TGTGCCAGCAAAGGACAGGGGGCGTTTAGTCCGGCCCAGCATTTT. The J gene is TRBJ1-5, the V gene TRBV2; 11 nucleotides line up with TRBD1. Looked up from germline, CDR1 is SNHLY and CDR2 is FYNNEI. V trimming: 7 bases; J trimming: 11 bases; junction bases outside the gene matches: 13. The CDR3 length is 15 residues.

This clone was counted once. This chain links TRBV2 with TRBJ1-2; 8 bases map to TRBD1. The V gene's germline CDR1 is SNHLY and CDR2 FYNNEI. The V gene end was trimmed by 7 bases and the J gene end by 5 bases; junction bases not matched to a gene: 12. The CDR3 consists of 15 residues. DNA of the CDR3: TGTGCCAGCAAGCTCGGGGGACAGGCCGTTTATGGCTACACCTTC. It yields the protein CASKLGGQAVYGYTF.

For the CDR3, the DNA is TGCGCCAGCAGCAGGGACCGGGGGGCAAACTATGGCTACACCTTC. Residues: CASSRDRGANYGYTF. V gene TRBV5-1 combines with J gene TRBJ1-2, with D perhaps matching TRBD1 (6 bases). The length of the CDR3 is 15 residues. Trimming left V 4 bases short and J 2 bases short, with 15 bases between. The germline CDR1 and CDR2 sequences are SGHRS and YFSETQ. The entire variable domain, with the rest obtained from reference TRBV5-1 and TRBJ1-2, is as follows: KAGVTQTPRYLIKTRGQQVTLSCSPISGHRSVSWYQQTPGQGLQFLFEYFSETQRNKGNFPGRFSGRQFSNSRSEMNVSTLELGDSALYLCASSRDRGANYGYTFGSGTRLTVV.

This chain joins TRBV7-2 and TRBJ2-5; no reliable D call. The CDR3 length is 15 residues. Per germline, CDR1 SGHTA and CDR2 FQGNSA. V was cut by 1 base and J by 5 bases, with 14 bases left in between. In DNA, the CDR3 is TGTGCCAGCAGCTTAGGGCCCGGGTTGGGGGAGACCCAGTACTTC. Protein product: CASSLGPGLGETQYF.

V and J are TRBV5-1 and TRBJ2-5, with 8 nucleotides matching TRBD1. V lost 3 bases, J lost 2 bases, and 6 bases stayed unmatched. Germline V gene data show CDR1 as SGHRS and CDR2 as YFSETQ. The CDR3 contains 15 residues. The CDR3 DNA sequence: TGCGCCAGCAGCTCAGTCGGACAGGGACAAGAGACCCAGTACTTC. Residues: CASSSVGQGQETQYF.

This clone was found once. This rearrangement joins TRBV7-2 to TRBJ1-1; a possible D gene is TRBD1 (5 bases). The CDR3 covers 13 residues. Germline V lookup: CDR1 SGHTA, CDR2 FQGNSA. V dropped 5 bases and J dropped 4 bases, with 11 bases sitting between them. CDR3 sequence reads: CASSVRVTTEAFF. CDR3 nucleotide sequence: TGTGCCAGCAGCGTCAGGGTCACCACTGAAGCTTTCTTT.

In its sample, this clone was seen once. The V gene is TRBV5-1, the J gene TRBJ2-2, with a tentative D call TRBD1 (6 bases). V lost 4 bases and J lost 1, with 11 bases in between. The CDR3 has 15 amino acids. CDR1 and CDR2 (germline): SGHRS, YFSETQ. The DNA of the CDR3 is TGCGCCAGCAGCCCTGGACAGTTGAACACCGGGGAGCTGTTTTTT. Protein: CASSPGQLNTGELFF. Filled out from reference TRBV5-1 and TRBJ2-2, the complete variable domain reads KAGVTQTPRYLIKTRGQQVTLSCSPISGHRSVSWYQQTPGQGLQFLFEYFSETQRNKGNFPGRFSGRQFSNSRSEMNVSTLELGDSALYLCASSPGQLNTGELFFGEGSRLTVL.

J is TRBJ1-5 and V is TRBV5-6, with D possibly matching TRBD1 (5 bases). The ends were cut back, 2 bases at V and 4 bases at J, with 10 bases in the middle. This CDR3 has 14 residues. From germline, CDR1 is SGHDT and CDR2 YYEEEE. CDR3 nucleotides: TGTGCCAGCAGCTTTTTAGGGGATAATCAGCCCCAGCATTTT. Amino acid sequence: CASSFLGDNQPQHF.

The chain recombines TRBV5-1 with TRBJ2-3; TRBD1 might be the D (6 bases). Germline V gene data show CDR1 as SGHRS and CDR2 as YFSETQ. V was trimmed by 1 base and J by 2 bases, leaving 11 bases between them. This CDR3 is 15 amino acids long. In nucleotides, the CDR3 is TGCGCCAGCAGCTTGACAACAGGGAACACAGATACGCAGTATTTT. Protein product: CASSLTTGNTDTQYF. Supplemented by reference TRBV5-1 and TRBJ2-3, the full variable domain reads KAGVTQTPRYLIKTRGQQVTLSCSPISGHRSVSWYQQTPGQGLQFLFEYFSETQRNKGNFPGRFSGRQFSNSRSEMNVSTLELGDSALYLCASSLTTGNTDTQYFGPGTRLTVL.

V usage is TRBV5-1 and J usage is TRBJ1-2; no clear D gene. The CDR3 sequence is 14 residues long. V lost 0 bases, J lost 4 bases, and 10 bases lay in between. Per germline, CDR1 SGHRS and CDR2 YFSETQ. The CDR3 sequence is CASSLEAAAYGYTF. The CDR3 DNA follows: TGCGCCAGCAGCTTGGAGGCGGCAGCCTATGGCTACACCTTC.

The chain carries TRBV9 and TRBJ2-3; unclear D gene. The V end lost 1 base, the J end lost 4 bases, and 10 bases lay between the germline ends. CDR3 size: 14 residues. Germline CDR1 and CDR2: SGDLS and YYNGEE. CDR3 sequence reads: CASSVWTEADTQYF. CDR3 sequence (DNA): TGTGCCAGCAGCGTATGGACCGAGGCAGATACGCAGTATTTT.

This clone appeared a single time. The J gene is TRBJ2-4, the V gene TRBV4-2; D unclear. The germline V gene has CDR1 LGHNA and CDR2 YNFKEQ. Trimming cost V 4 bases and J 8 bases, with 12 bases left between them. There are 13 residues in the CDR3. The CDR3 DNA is TGTGCCAGCAGCCTAGCTGGTGGTTACATTCAGTACTTC. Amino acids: CASSLAGGYIQYF.

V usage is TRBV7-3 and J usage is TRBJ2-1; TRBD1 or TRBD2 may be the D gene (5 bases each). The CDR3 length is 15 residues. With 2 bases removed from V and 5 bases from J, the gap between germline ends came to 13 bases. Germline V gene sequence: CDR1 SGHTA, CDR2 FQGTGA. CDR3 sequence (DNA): TGTGCCAGCAGCTTAGGGACGGCCCCAAACAATGAGCAGTTCTTC. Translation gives CASSLGTAPNNEQFF.

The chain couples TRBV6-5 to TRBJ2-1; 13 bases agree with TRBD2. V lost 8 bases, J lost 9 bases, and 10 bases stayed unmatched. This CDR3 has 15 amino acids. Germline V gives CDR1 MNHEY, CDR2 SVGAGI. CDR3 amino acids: CASHTGLAGVVEQFF. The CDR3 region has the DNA TGTGCCAGCCACACCGGACTAGCGGGAGTCGTTGAGCAGTTCTTC.

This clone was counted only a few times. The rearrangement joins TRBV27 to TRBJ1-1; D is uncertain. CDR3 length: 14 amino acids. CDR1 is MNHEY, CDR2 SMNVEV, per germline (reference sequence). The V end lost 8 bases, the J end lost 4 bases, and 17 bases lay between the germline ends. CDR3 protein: CASRPPGVFTEAFF. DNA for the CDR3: TGTGCCAGCCGCCCTCCGGGAGTTTTCACTGAAGCTTTCTTT.

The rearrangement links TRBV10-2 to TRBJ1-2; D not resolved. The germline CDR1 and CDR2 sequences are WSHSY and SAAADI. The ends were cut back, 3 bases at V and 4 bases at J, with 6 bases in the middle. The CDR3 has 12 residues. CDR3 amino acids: CASSEGIYGYTF. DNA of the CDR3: TGCGCCAGCAGTGAAGGTATCTATGGCTACACCTTC.

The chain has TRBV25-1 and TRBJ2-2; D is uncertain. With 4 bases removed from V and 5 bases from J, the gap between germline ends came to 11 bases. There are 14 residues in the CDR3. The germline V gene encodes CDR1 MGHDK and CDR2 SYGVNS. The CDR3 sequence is CASSGARWTGELFF. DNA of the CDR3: TGTGCCAGCAGTGGGGCCAGGTGGACCGGGGAGCTGTTTTTT.

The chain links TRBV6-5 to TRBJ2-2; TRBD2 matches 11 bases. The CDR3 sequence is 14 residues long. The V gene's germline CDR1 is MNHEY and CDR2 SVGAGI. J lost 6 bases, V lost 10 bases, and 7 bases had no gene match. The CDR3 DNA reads TGTGCCAACATAGCGGGGGGGTTGGCCGGGGAGCTGTTTTTT. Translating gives CANIAGGLAGELFF.

The chain's CDR3 is CASSIARAGAVTEAFF. CDR3 nucleotides: TGTGCCAGTAGTATAGCCAGGGCAGGGGCGGTCACTGAAGCTTTCTTT. This chain uses TRBV19 with TRBJ1-1; D possibly corresponds to TRBD1 (6 bases). Looked up from germline, CDR1 is LNHDA and CDR2 is SQIVND (reference sequence). Trimming shortened V by 1 base and J by 4 bases, and 16 bases separated the two germline ends. The length of the CDR3 is 16 residues. The whole variable domain, remainder taken from reference TRBV19 and TRBJ1-1, is DGGITQSPKYLFRKEGQNVTLSCEQNLNHDAMYWYRQDPGQGLRLIYYSQIVNDFQKGDIAEGYSVSREKKESFPLTVTSAQKNPTAFYLCASSIARAGAVTEAFFGQGTRLTVV.

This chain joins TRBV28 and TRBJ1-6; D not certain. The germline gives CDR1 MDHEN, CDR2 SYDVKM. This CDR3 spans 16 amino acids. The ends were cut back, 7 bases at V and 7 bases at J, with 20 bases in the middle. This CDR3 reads CASTKSDGRINSPLHF. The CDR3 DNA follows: TGTGCCAGCACAAAAAGCGACGGACGAATAAATTCACCCCTCCACTTT.

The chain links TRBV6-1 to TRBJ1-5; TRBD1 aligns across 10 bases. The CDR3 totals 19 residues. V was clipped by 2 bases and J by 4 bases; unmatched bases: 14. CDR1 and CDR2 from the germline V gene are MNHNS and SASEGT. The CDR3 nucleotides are TGTGCCAGCAGTGAATTAGGGACAGGGGAGATGCTAAGGAATCAGCCCCAGCATTTT. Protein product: CASSELGTGEMLRNQPQHF.

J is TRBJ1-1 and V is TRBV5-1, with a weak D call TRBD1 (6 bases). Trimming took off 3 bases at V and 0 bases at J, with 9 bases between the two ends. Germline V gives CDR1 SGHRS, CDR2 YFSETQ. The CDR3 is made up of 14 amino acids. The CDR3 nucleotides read TGCGCCAGCAGCTCACAGGGTCTGAACACTGAAGCTTTCTTT. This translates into CASSSQGLNTEAFF. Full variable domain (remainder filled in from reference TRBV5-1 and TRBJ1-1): KAGVTQTPRYLIKTRGQQVTLSCSPISGHRSVSWYQQTPGQGLQFLFEYFSETQRNKGNFPGRFSGRQFSNSRSEMNVSTLELGDSALYLCASSSQGLNTEAFFGQGTRLTVV.

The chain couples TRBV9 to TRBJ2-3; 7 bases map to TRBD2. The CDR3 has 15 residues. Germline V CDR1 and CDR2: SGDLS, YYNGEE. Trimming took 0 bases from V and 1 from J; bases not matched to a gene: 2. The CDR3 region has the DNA TGTGCCAGCAGCGTAGACAGCGGGGGCACAGATACGCAGTATTTT. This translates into CASSVDSGGTDTQYF.

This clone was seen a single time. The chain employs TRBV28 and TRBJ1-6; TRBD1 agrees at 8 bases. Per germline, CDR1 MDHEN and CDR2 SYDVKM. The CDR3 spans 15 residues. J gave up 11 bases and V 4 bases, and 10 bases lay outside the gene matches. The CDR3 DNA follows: TGTGCCAGCAGTTCCCGGGACAGGCCTTTAGCACCCCTCCACTTT. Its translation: CASSSRDRPLAPLHF.

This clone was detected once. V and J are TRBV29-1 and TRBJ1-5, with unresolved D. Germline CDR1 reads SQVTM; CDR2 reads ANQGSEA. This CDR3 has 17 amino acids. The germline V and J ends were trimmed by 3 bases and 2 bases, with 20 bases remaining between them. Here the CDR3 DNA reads TGCAGCGTTGATGATGACCTCGTAAGGAGCGGCAATCAGCCCCAGCATTTT. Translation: CSVDDDLVRSGNQPQHF. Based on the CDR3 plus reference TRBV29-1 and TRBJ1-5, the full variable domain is SAVISQKPSRDICQRGTSLTIQCQVDSQVTMMFWYRQQPGQSLTLIATANQGSEATYESGFVIDKFPISRPNLTFSTLTVSNMSPEDSSIYLCSVDDDLVRSGNQPQHFGDGTRLSIL.

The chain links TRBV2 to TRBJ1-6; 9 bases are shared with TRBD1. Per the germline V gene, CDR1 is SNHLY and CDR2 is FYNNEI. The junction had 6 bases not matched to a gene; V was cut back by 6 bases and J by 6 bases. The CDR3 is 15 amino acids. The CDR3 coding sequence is TGTGCCAGCAGCGGTACAGGGGGCACTAATTCACCCCTCCACTTT. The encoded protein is CASSGTGGTNSPLHF.

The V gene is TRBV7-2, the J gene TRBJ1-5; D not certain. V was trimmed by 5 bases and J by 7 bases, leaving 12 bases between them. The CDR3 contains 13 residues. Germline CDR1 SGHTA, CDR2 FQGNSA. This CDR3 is CASSQQEDQPQHF. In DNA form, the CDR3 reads TGTGCCAGCAGCCAGCAAGAAGACCAGCCCCAGCATTTT.

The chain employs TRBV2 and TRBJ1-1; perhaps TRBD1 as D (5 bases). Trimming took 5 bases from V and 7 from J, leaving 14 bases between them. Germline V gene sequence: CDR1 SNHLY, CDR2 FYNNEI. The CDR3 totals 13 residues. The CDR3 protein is CASSPVWGREAFF. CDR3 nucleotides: TGTGCCAGCAGTCCCGTATGGGGACGTGAAGCTTTCTTT.